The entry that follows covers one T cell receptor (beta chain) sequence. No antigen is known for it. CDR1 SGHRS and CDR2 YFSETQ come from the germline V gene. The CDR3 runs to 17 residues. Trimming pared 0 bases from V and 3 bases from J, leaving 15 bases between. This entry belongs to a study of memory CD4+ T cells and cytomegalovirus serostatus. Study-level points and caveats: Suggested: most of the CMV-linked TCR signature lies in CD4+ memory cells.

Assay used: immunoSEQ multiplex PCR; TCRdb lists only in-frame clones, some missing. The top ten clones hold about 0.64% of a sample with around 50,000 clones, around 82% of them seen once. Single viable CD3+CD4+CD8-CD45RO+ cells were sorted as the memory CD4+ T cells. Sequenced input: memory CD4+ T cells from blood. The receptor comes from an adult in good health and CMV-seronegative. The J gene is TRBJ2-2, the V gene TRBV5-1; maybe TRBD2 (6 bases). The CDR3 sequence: CASSLDSGFGYTGELFF. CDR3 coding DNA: TGCGCCAGCAGCTTGGATAGCGGCTTTGGTTACACCGGGGAGCTGTTTTTT.